One and the same sample provided the 6 T cell receptor beta chains below, sequenced in a study of CD8 T cells in Susac syndrome. It was with random hexamers that about 0.45 to 1 ug RNA was reverse transcribed. From the immunoSEQ multiplex PCR reads, TCRdb called clonotypes with MiXCR, one entry per CDR3 protein. Here the sample spans around 140,000 distinct CDR3 sequences, around 95% being singletons. Sequenced input: CD4+ T cells from PBMCs. These receptors were obtained from a human donor with Susac syndrome.

The rearrangement joins TRBV12-3 or TRBV12-4 to TRBJ2-7, with unresolved D. Deletions cut 6 bases from V and 6 bases from J, with 18 bases between. This CDR3 comprises 14 residues. This chain's CDR3 is CASRPFGRAGEQYF. CDR3 in DNA: TGTGCCAGCAGGCCTTTCGGTCGGGCCGGCGAGCAGTACTTC.

The chain uses TRBV20-1 and TRBJ2-1; D gene ambiguous. The germline V gene encodes CDR1 DFQATT and CDR2 SNEGSKA (reference sequence). The CDR3 length is 15 residues. V was pared by 0 bases and J by 4 bases, with 13 bases between. The CDR3 coding sequence is TGCAGTGCTAGAGATCGGGCGGTCCGATACAATGAGCAGTTCTTC. Amino acid sequence: CSARDRAVRYNEQFF.

J is TRBJ1-2 and V is TRBV3-1; no clear D. This CDR3 is 15 amino acids long. Trimming shortened V by 0 bases and J by 4 bases, and 12 bases separated the two germline ends. Germline assignment: CDR1 LGHDT and CDR2 YNNKEL (reference sequence). Here the CDR3 reads CASSQEGSRSYGYTF. For the CDR3, the DNA is TGTGCCAGCAGCCAAGAGGGCAGCCGAAGCTATGGCTACACCTTC.

The V call is TRBV21-1, the J call TRBJ2-7. TRBV21-1 corresponds to a pseudogene. The CDR3 length is 15 residues. CDR3: CASSKRVGVSYEQYF. The CDR3 nucleotides read TGTGCCAGCAGCAAACGGGTCGGGGTGTCCTACGAGCAGTACTTC.

The CDR3 protein is CSAAGQNQPQHF. CDR3 bases: TGCAGTGCGGCTGGACAGAACCAGCCCCAGCATTTT. This rearrangement joins TRBV20-1 to TRBJ1-5; D is perhaps TRBD1 (6 bases). V was clipped by 6 bases and J by 7 bases, with 13 bases between them. The CDR3 has 12 amino acids. Germline V gives CDR1 DFQATT, CDR2 SNEGSKA (reference sequence).

This chain links TRBV7-2 with TRBJ2-1, with D uncertain. The CDR3 totals 14 residues. Trimming removed 5 bases at V and 9 bases at J, with 17 bases between. Germline CDR1 and CDR2: SGHTA and FQGNSA. CDR3 sequence: CASSPRLGKAEQFF. In DNA form, the CDR3 reads TGTGCCAGCAGCCCCCGTCTTGGAAAGGCTGAGCAGTTCTTC.